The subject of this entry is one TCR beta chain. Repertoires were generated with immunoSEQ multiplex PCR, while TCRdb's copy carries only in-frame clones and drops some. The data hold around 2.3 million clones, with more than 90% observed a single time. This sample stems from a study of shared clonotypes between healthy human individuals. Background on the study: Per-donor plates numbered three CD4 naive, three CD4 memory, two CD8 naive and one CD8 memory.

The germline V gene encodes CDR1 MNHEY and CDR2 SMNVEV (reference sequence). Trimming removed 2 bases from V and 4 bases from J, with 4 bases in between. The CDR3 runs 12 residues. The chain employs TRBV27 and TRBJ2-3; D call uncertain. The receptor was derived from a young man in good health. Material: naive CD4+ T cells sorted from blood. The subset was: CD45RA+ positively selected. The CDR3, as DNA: TGTGCCAGCAGTTTAAAGTCAGATACGCAGTATTTT. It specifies CASSLKSDTQYF.